This TCR beta chain was documented in a study of blood T cell repertoires in COVID-19. Assay: immunoSEQ multiplex PCR; the TCRdb copy retains only in-frame clones and omits some. The table lists 93,000 or so clones, approximately 84% of them singletons. This CDR3 has 16 residues. With 7 bases removed from V and 1 base from J, the gap between germline ends came to 19 bases. CDR1 and CDR2 from the germline V gene are LNHDA and SQIVND (reference sequence). The chain links TRBV19 to TRBJ1-1; no firm D call. This sequence was found in a human donor in a cohort sampled during active or convalescent COVID-19. Specimen: peripheral blood. The CDR3: CASTPPWAVPNTEAFF. Here the CDR3 DNA reads TGTGCCAGTACCCCCCCTTGGGCAGTTCCGAACACTGAAGCTTTCTTT.